These T cell receptor beta chains were read from a single sample in a study of blood T cells in healthy people across ages. Using its own MiXCR run on the 5' RACE reads, TCRdb lists one record per CDR3 protein. The table has about 810,000 distinct CDR3 sequences, 35% to 40% seen once. What was sequenced was blood. The receptors stem from a man aged 18 to 30 in good health. Both conserved end residues are part of each CDR3. The order of the fields is V gene, clone size, J gene, D gene, CDR3 DNA, CDR3 protein. D genes are given only for firm matches. Size tells how often a clone was seen (once, few, many) or the class of an expanded clone, and some rows leave it out.

TRBV5-1	NA	TRBJ1-1	TRBD1	TGCGCCAGCAGCTTCCGGGGGACGACAGGGCTGGCCACTGAAGCTTTCTTT	CASSFRGTTGLATEAFF
TRBV6-1	NA	TRBJ2-7	NA	TGTGCCAGCAGTGAAGGAAGGGGGGCCTACGAGCAGTACTTC	CASSEGRGAYEQYF
TRBV7-9	few	TRBJ1-2	NA	TGTGCCAGCAGCCACGCTGGACCGCCCCACTATGGCTACACCTTC	CASSHAGPPHYGYTF
TRBV29-1	NA	TRBJ1-1	NA	TGCAGCGACGACAGGTTAAACACTGAAGCTTTCTTT	CSDDRLNTEAFF
TRBV7-2	NA	TRBJ1-2	NA	TGTGCCAGCAGCGTAGGTTCAGGGGTCTATGGCTACACCTTC	CASSVGSGVYGYTF
TRBV4-3	NA	TRBJ2-1	NA	TGCGCCAGCAGCCAGGGATTATACAGGGATAATGAGCAGTTCTTC	CASSQGLYRDNEQFF
TRBV28	NA	TRBJ2-7	NA	TGTGCCAGCAGTGTGAGGTTCTCCTACGAGCAGTACTTC	CASSVRFSYEQYF
TRBV4-3	NA	TRBJ2-7	TRBD2	TGCGCCAGCAGCCAAGAATCGGCGGGGGTCTTTACGTACTTC	CASSQESAGVFTYF
TRBV4-3	NA	TRBJ2-6	NA	TGCGCCAGCAGCCAGATGAAAAGCTCTGGGGCCAACGTCCTGACTTTC	CASSQMKSSGANVLTF
TRBV30	NA	TRBJ2-1	NA	TGTGCCTGGAGGGAAAGGAACAATGAGCAGTTCTTC	CAWRERNNEQFF
TRBV20-1	once	TRBJ1-4	NA	TGCAGTGCTTCCCCGAAAAACCGACGAGGGGAGAATGAAAAACTGTTTTTT	CSASPKNRRGENEKLFF
TRBV9	few	TRBJ2-1	NA	TGTGCCAGCAGCCCAAGGGACTGGCTGTACAATGAGCAGTTCTTC	CASSPRDWLYNEQFF
TRBV10-2	NA	TRBJ2-7	TRBD1	TGCGCCAGCTCAGACAGGGGGAAGAACAATGAGCAGTACTTC	CASSDRGKNNEQYF
TRBV5-5	NA	TRBJ1-1	TRBD1	TGTGCCAGCAGCTTGGTAGGGACAGCAACGAACACTGAAGCTTTCTTT	CASSLVGTATNTEAFF
TRBV12-3/TRBV12-4	few	TRBJ2-7	TRBD1	TGTGCCAGCAGCTCGGGACAGGACTACGAGCAGTACTTC	CASSSGQDYEQYF
TRBV5-1	NA	TRBJ2-7	NA	TGCGCCAGCAGTATCACCCAACAAGGCCGCGAGCAGTACTTC	CASSITQQGREQYF
TRBV28	NA	TRBJ1-6	TRBD1	TGTGCCAGCAGAGCCGGGACAGAGAATTCACCCCTCCACTTT	CASRAGTENSPLHF
TRBV7-2	many	TRBJ2-1	TRBD2	TGTGCCAGCAGCGGTAATCGGGGGGTCTACAATGAGCAGTTCTTC	CASSGNRGVYNEQFF
TRBV7-2	few	TRBJ1-2	NA	TGTGCCAGCAGCTTAGGGGGCGGGGGTAGCTATGGCTACACCTTC	CASSLGGGGSYGYTF
TRBV6-2/TRBV6-3	few	TRBJ2-1	TRBD2	TGTGCCAGCAGTTACCGACTAGCGGGGGGCTCTAATGAGCAGTTCTTC	CASSYRLAGGSNEQFF
TRBV5-1	few	TRBJ1-2	TRBD1	TGCGCCAGCAGCTACGGGACAGACTATGGCTACACCTTC	CASSYGTDYGYTF
TRBV10-3	NA	TRBJ1-6	NA	TGTGCCATCAGTGAAATTGAGGGGGGCGCGCCGGCCCTCCACTTT	CAISEIEGGAPALHF
TRBV20-1	few	TRBJ2-7	TRBD1	TGCAGTGCTAAGGAAACTTCCGGGACAGGGGGGTACGAGCAGTACTTC	CSAKETSGTGGYEQYF
TRBV7-2	NA	TRBJ2-1	NA	TGTGCCAGCAGCTTAGTTGGGCTGACTAGGTCCTACAATGAGCAGTTCTTC	CASSLVGLTRSYNEQFF
TRBV7-2	many	TRBJ2-1	NA	TGTGCCAGCAGCTTAGACAGCAACAATGAGCAGTTCTTC	CASSLDSNNEQFF
TRBV9	NA	TRBJ2-2	TRBD1	TGTGCCAGCAGCGTATTCAGGGGGACCACCGGGGAGCTGTTTTTT	CASSVFRGTTGELFF
TRBV27	NA	TRBJ2-1	NA	TGTGCCAGCAGTTTTAGGGCAGCCTACAATGAGCAGTTCTTC	CASSFRAAYNEQFF
TRBV7-2	few	TRBJ2-1	NA	TGTGCCAGCAGCTTCGGACTCCCCGATGAGCAGTTCTTC	CASSFGLPDEQFF
TRBV4-2	NA	TRBJ1-1	TRBD1	TGTGCCAGCAGCCGGCTCAGGGGACAGGGAAGGTGGGAGACTGAAGCTTTCTTT	CASSRLRGQGRWETEAFF
TRBV7-9	few	TRBJ2-3	NA	TGTGCCAGCAGCTCAGGGGACCGAGGGGGGACCCGCACAGATACGCAGTATTTT	CASSSGDRGGTRTDTQYF
TRBV2	NA	TRBJ2-7	NA	TGTGCCAGCAGTGAAGGGGCTGGGTTGGGAGAGCAGTACTTC	CASSEGAGLGEQYF
TRBV5-1	few	TRBJ2-3	NA	TGCGCCAGCAGCTACGACAGGGAGGAGGGTACGCAGTATTTT	CASSYDREEGTQYF
TRBV12-3/TRBV12-4	many	TRBJ2-7	NA	TGTGCCAGCAGTCCCCGAGGGTACGAGCAGTACTTC	CASSPRGYEQYF
TRBV6-2/TRBV6-3	few	TRBJ1-2	TRBD1	TGTGCCAGCACCCCACCGACCGGGACAGGGATAACTAACTATGGCTACACCTTC	CASTPPTGTGITNYGYTF
TRBV29-1	NA	TRBJ1-1	TRBD1	TGCAGCGTTGGAAGACAGGGGAATGAAGCTTTCTTT	CSVGRQGNEAFF
TRBV29-1	NA	TRBJ1-1	NA	TGCAGCGTTGAAGGGGGTAAGGGGTCTGAAGCTTTCTTT	CSVEGGKGSEAFF
TRBV21-1	NA	TRBJ1-5	NA	TGTGCCAGCAGCAAAGTTCCGTCTCTAAGCAATCAGCCCCAGCATTTT	CASSKVPSLSNQPQHF
TRBV21-1	NA	TRBJ2-3	NA	TGTGCCAGCAGCAAAGCGGGTAGCGGGGATAGCACAGATACGCAGTATTTT	CASSKAGSGDSTDTQYF
TRBV4-1	many	TRBJ2-1	NA	TGCGCCAGCAGCCAAGATGGGCCCCGACAGCGACCCAATGAGCAGTTCTTC	CASSQDGPRQRPNEQFF
TRBV7-9	NA	TRBJ2-5	TRBD1	TGTGCCAGCAGCCTCACCCGGGACAGCGGAGAGACCCAGTACTTC	CASSLTRDSGETQYF
TRBV7-2	many	TRBJ2-7	NA	TGTGCCAGCAGCTCTCCGGACAGACCTTCCTACGAGCAGTACTTC	CASSSPDRPSYEQYF
TRBV12-3/TRBV12-4	many	TRBJ1-2	NA	TGTGCCAGCAGTTTTCCCAGGGCCTACTATGGCTACACCTTC	CASSFPRAYYGYTF
TRBV7-2	NA	TRBJ1-1	NA	TGTGCCAGCAGCGCGGGGGTGGGGACTCAGGGGCACGCTGAAGCTTTCTTT	CASSAGVGTQGHAEAFF
TRBV29-1	NA	TRBJ1-2	TRBD1	TGCAGCGCTGAACAGGGGGCGAGTGGCTACACCTTC	CSAEQGASGYTF
TRBV12-3/TRBV12-4	NA	TRBJ1-2	NA	TGTGCCAGCAGTGTCCGAGGTGGCTACACCTTC	CASSVRGGYTF
TRBV3-1	once	TRBJ1-5	TRBD1	TGTGCCAGCAGCCAAGGGACGGGACAGGGAAGAGGTCAGCCCCAGCATTTT	CASSQGTGQGRGQPQHF
TRBV29-1	NA	TRBJ2-6	TRBD1	TGCAGCGTAACAGGGGGGTCTGGGGCCAACGTCCTGACTTTC	CSVTGGSGANVLTF
TRBV3-1	NA	TRBJ1-1	TRBD1	TGTGCCAGCAGACGCGGGACAGGGGATGTCAATGGAGCTTTCTTT	CASRRGTGDVNGAFF
TRBV29-1	NA	TRBJ1-2	TRBD1	TGCAGCGTCCAAGCCGGGACAGGGGATGGCTACACCTTC	CSVQAGTGDGYTF
TRBV29-1	many	TRBJ2-5	NA	TGCAGCGTTGAAAAAGGCCAGAAAGAGACCCAGTACTTC	CSVEKGQKETQYF
TRBV29-1	few	TRBJ2-1	TRBD1	TGCAGCGTTGCGGGACAGGGATACAATGAGCAGTTCTTC	CSVAGQGYNEQFF
TRBV4-1	NA	TRBJ2-1	NA	TGCGCCAGCAGCCAACTCCCTGAAGGGGGCTACAATGAGCAGTTCTTC	CASSQLPEGGYNEQFF
TRBV15	few	TRBJ1-4	NA	TGTGCCACCAGCAGAGAAAAGGTCATTAATGAAAAACTGTTTTTT	CATSREKVINEKLFF
TRBV28	many	TRBJ2-3	NA	TGTGCCAGCAGGTACGGCGGAGGGTTTGAAGATACGCAGTATTTT	CASRYGGGFEDTQYF